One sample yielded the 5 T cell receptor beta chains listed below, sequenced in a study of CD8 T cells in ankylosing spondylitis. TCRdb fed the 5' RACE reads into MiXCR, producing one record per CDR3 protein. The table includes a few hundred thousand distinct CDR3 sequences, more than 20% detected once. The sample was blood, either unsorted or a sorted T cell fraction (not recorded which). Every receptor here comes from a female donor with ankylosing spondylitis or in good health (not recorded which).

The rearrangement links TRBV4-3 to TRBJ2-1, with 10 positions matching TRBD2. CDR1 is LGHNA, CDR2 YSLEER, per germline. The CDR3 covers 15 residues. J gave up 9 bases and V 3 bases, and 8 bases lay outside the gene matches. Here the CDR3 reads CASSQELAGGSEQFF. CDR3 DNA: TGCGCCAGCAGCCAGGAATTAGCGGGAGGATCTGAGCAGTTCTTC.

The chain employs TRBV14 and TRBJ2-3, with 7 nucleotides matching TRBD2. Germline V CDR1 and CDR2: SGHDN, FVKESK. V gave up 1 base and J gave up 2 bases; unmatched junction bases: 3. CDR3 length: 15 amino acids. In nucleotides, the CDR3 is TGTGCCAGCAGCCAAGTCGAGCGGGACACAGATACGCAGTATTTT. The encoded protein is CASSQVERDTDTQYF.

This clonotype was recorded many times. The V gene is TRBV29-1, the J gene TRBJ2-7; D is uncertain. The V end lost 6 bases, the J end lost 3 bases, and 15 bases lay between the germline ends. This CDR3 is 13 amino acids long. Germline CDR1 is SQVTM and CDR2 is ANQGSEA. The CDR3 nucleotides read TGCAGCGTGGTGAATGACTGGAACTACGAGCAGTACTTC. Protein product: CSVVNDWNYEQYF.

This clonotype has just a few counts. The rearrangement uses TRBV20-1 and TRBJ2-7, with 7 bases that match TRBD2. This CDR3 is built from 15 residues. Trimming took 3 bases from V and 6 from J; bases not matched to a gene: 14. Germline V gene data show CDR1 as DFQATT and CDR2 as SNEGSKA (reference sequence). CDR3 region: CSARSHFGRETEQYF. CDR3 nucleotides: TGCAGTGCTAGGAGTCATTTTGGGCGGGAGACCGAGCAGTACTTC.

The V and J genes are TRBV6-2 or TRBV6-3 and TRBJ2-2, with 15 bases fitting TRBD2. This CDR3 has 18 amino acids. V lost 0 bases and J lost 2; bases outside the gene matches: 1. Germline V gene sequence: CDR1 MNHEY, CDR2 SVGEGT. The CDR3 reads CASSYSGLAGGNTGELFF. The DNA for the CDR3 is TGTGCCAGCAGTTACTCGGGACTAGCGGGAGGCAACACCGGGGAGCTGTTTTTT.